This TCR beta chain appears in the sequencing data of a study of blood T cell repertoires in COVID-19. The data were produced by immunoSEQ multiplex PCR, yet TCRdb's version contains in-frame clones alone and is incomplete. The table has around 140,000 clones, 60% to 85% seen once. The CDR3 extends over 13 amino acids. The ends lost 5 bases at V and 3 bases at J; junction bases unmatched: 3. CDR1 SGHRS and CDR2 YFSETQ come from the germline V gene. J is TRBJ2-5 and V is TRBV5-1, with 8 bases fitting TRBD1. The sequence was collected from a man between 45 and 60 years old with acute or convalescent COVID-19. The sample comprised peripheral blood. The CDR3 here is CASRTGVEETQYF. CDR3 in DNA: TGCGCCAGCAGGACAGGGGTAGAAGAGACCCAGTACTTC.